One and the same sample provided the 12 T cell receptor beta chains below, sequenced in a study of TIL therapy for anti-PD-1-resistant metastatic lung cancer. Sequencing used immunoSEQ v3. Profiling relied on immunoSEQ multiplex PCR, and the TCRdb table lists in-frame clones only, not all of them. The sample yields about 50,000 clones, around 80% seen once. Time point noted: pre-treatment sample, taken before nivolumab and TIL therapy. The sequences come from blood, collected at baseline. Receptors were obtained from a woman aged 30 to 85 with non-small cell lung cancer.

This clone was observed a few times. This chain connects TRBV7-3 to TRBJ2-3; 8 positions agree with TRBD1. This CDR3 has 14 amino acids. Germline loops: CDR1 SGHTA, CDR2 FQGTGA. The V gene end was trimmed by 4 bases and the J gene end by 6 bases; junction bases not matched to a gene: 6. This CDR3 is CASSSLTGEDTQYF. The CDR3 DNA reads as TGTGCCAGCAGCTCCCTGACAGGGGAGGATACGCAGTATTTT.

The chain links TRBV4-1 to TRBJ2-3; 7 positions agree with TRBD1. Germline CDR1 MGHRA, CDR2 YSYEKL. V gave up 1 base and J gave up 7 bases; unmatched junction bases: 11. CDR3 length: 16 residues. Here the CDR3 DNA reads TGCGCCAGCAGCCAAGTAGTAATAGGGGGCGAATATACGCAGTATTTT. Translation: CASSQVVIGGEYTQYF.

The V gene is TRBV11-1, the J gene TRBJ2-2; TRBD2 matches 8 bases. V gave up 3 bases and J gave up 6 bases; unmatched junction bases: 3. CDR1 SGHAT and CDR2 FQDESV come from the germline V gene (reference sequence). CDR3 length: 14 residues. CDR3 loop: CASSLGLVPGELFF. CDR3 sequence (DNA): TGTGCCAGCAGCTTGGGACTAGTCCCCGGGGAGCTGTTTTTT.

This chain uses TRBV25-1 with TRBJ1-4, with 9 bases that match TRBD1. The CDR3 loop spans 15 amino acids. V gave up 9 bases and J gave up 9 bases; unmatched junction bases: 14. Germline lookup yields CDR1 MGHDK and CDR2 SYGVNS. The CDR3 protein is CARRSQDRGEQKLFF. The CDR3 DNA sequence: TGTGCCAGACGCTCTCAAGACAGGGGGGAGCAAAAACTGTTTTTT.

This clone was counted a single time. V is TRBV5-3 and J is TRBJ2-4; tentatively, D is TRBD1 or TRBD2 (5 bases each). TRBV5-3 is reported as an ORF; its role is uncertain. Deletions cut 0 bases from V and 0 bases from J, with 10 bases between. CDR3 length equals 16 residues. In DNA, the CDR3 is TGTGCCAGAAGCTTGGTTGAGGGGTTAGCCAAAAACATTCAGTACTTC. It yields the protein CARSLVEGLAKNIQYF.

The chain recombines TRBV7-2 with TRBJ1-2; D perhaps matches TRBD1 (6 bases). Trimming took 5 bases from V and 3 from J, leaving 16 bases between them. The CDR3 contains 15 residues. CDR1 is SGHTA, CDR2 FQGNSA, per germline. The CDR3 is CASSPSRGADYGYTF. The CDR3, as DNA: TGTGCCAGCAGCCCTTCTAGGGGGGCGGACTATGGCTACACCTTC.

This clone was counted a single time. The chain uses TRBV5-1 and TRBJ2-7, with 8 bases lining up with TRBD2. Trimming took 4 bases from V and 6 from J; bases not matched to a gene: 12. The CDR3 runs to 15 residues. The germline V gene encodes CDR1 SGHRS and CDR2 YFSETQ. As DNA, the CDR3 is TGCGCCAGCAGCCCCGGGGGGGCGGGAGCGGGCGAGCAGTACTTC. Translation: CASSPGGAGAGEQYF.

The V call is TRBV30, the J call TRBJ2-3, with D perhaps TRBD1 or TRBD2 (6 bases each). V lost 3 bases and J lost 6, with 13 bases in between. Germline V gene lookup returns CDR1 GTSNPN and CDR2 SVGIG (reference sequence). The CDR3 consists of 13 residues. The CDR3 here is CAWRTGGSDTQYF. In nucleotides, the CDR3 is TGTGCCTGGAGAACCGGGGGCTCTGATACGCAGTATTTT.

This clone appeared a few times. The chain links TRBV9 to TRBJ1-1, with D unclear. This CDR3 contains 14 residues. The V and J ends lost 3 bases and 0 bases respectively, with 9 bases between them. Germline-derived CDR1 and CDR2 are SGDLS and YYNGEE. The CDR3 bases are TGTGCCAGCAGCGCGGACTCCATGAACACTGAAGCTTTCTTT. Its protein product is CASSADSMNTEAFF.

The rearrangement links TRBV5-4 to TRBJ1-4, with TRBD1 as a possible D gene (5 bases). Germline CDR1 and CDR2: SGHNT and YYREEE (reference sequence). Deletions cut 0 bases from V and 0 bases from J, with 9 bases between. The CDR3 length is 16 residues. CDR3: CASSLGRGATNEKLFF. CDR3 in DNA: TGTGCCAGCAGCTTGGGTAGGGGTGCAACTAATGAAAAACTGTTTTTT. The complete variable domain, with remaining parts taken from reference TRBV5-4 and TRBJ1-4, reads ETGVTQSPTHLIKTRGQQVTLRCSSQSGHNTVSWYQQALGQGPQFIFQYYREEENGRGNFPPRFSGLQFPNYSSELNVNALELDDSALYLCASSLGRGATNEKLFFGSGTQLSVL.

This chain joins TRBV29-1 and TRBJ2-5; the match to TRBD1 covers 8 bases. The trim removed 1 base at V and 5 bases at J, leaving 15 bases unmatched. Germline V gene sequence: CDR1 SQVTM, CDR2 ANQGSEA. This CDR3 region has 17 residues. CDR3 in amino acids: CSVEGDRLNPMGETQYF. The CDR3 region has the DNA TGCAGCGTTGAAGGGGACAGGTTAAACCCGATGGGGGAGACCCAGTACTTC.

This clone was found a few times. V and J are TRBV7-9 and TRBJ1-2; tentative D call: TRBD1 (6 bases). The CDR3 has 14 amino acids. V lost 8 bases and J lost 6, with 19 bases in between. Germline CDR1 is SEHNR and CDR2 is FQNEAQ (reference sequence). The CDR3 DNA follows: TGTGCCAGCCCCAGGGGTCAGGGGAAAAATGGCTACACCTTC. Protein: CASPRGQGKNGYTF.